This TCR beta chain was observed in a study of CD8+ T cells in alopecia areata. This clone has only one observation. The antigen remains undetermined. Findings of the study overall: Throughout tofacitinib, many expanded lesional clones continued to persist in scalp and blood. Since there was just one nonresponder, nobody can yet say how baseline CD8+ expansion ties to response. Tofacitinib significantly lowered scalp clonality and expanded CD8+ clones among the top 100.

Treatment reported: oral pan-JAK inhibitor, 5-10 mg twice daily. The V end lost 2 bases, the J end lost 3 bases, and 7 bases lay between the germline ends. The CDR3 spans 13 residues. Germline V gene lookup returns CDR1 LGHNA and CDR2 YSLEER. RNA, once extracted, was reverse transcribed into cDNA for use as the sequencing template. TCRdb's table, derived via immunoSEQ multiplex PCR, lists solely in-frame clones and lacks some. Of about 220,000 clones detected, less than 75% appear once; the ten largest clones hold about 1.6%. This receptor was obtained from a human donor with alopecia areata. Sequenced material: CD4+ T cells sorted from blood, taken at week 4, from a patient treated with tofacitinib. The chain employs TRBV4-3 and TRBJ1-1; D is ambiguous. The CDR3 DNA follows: TGCGCCAGCAGCCAATCCACCTACACTGAAGCTTTCTTT. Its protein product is CASSQSTYTEAFF.